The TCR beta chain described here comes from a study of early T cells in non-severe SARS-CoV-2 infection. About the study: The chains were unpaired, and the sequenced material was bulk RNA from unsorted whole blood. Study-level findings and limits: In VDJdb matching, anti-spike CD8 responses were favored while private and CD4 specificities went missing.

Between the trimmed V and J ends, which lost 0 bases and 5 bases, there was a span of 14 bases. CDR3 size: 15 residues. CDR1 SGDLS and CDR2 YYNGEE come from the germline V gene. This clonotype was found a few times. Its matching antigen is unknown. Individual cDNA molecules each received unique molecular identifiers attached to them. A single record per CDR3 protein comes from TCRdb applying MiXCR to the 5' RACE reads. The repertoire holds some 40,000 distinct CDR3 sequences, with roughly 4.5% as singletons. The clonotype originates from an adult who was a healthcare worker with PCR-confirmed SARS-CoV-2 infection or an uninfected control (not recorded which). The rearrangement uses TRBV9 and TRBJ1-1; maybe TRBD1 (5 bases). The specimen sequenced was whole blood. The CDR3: CASSVDAGLRTEAFF. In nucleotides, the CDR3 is TGTGCCAGCAGCGTAGACGCAGGGTTAAGAACTGAAGCTTTCTTT. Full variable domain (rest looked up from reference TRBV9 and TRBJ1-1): DSGVTQTPKHLITATGQRVTLRCSPRSGDLSVYWYQQSLDQGLQFLIQYYNGEERAKGNILERFSAQQFPDLHSELNLSSLELGDSALYFCASSVDAGLRTEAFFGQGTRLTVV.